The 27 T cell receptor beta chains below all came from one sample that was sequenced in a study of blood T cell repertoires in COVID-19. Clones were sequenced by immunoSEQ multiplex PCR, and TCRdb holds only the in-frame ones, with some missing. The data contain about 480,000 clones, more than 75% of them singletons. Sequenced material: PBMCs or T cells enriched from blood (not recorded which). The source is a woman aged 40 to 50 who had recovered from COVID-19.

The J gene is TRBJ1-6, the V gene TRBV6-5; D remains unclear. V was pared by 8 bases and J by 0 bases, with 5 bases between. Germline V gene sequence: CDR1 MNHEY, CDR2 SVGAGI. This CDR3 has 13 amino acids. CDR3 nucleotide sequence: TGTGCCAGCCTCCTCTCCTATAATTCACCCCTCCACTTT. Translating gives CASLLSYNSPLHF.

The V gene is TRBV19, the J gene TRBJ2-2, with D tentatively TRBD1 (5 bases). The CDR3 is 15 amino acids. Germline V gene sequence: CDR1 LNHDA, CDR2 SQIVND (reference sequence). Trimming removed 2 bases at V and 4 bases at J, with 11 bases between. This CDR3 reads CASSIQGTSTGELFF. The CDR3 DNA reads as TGTGCCAGTAGTATACAGGGAACGAGCACCGGGGAGCTGTTTTTT.

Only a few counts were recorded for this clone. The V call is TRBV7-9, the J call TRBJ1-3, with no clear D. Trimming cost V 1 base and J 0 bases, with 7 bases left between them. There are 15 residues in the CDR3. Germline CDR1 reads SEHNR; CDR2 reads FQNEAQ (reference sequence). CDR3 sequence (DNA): TGTGCCAGCAGCTTAGGGCGGGCCTCTGGAAACACCATATATTTT. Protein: CASSLGRASGNTIYF.

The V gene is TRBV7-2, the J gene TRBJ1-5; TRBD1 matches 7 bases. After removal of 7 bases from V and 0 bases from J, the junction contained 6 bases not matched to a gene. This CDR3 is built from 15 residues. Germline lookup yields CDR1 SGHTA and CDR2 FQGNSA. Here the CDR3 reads CASIWGQYSNQPQHF. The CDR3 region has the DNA TGTGCCAGCATATGGGGACAGTATAGCAATCAGCCCCAGCATTTT.

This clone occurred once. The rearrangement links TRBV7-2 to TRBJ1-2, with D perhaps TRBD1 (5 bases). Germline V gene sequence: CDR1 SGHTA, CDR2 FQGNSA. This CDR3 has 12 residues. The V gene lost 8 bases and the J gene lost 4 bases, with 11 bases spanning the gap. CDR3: CASSAGSYGYTF. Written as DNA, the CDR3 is TGTGCCAGCTCCGCAGGGTCCTATGGCTACACCTTC.

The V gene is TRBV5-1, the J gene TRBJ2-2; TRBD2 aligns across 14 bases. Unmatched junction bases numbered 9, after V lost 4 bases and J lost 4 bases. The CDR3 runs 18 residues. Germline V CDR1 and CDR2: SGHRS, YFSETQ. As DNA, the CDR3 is TGCGCCAGCAGCCGCGGGACTAGCGGGAGTCTATCCACCGGGGAGCTGTTTTTT. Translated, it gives CASSRGTSGSLSTGELFF.

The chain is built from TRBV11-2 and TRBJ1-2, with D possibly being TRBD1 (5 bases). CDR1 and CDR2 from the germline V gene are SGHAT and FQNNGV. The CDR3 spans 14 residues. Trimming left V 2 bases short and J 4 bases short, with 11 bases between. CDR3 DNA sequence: TGTGCCAGCAGCTTACAGGGCAGGGTCTATGGCTACACCTTC. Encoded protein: CASSLQGRVYGYTF.

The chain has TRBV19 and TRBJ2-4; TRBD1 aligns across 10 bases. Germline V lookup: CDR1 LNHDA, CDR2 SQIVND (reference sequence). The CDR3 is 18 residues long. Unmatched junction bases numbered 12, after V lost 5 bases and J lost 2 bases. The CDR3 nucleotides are TGTGCCAGTAGTTCGCGGACAGGGGGTATTTTTCCCAAAAACATTCAGTACTTC. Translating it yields CASSSRTGGIFPKNIQYF. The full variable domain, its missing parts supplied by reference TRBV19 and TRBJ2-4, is DGGITQSPKYLFRKEGQNVTLSCEQNLNHDAMYWYRQDPGQGLRLIYYSQIVNDFQKGDIAEGYSVSREKKESFPLTVTSAQKNPTAFYLCASSSRTGGIFPKNIQYFGAGTRLSVL.

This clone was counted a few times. CDR3 DNA sequence: TGTGCCAGCAGCCCTGAAGCGGGGACACTACCCTACGAGCAGTACTTC. Translating it yields CASSPEAGTLPYEQYF. The chain links TRBV6-2 or TRBV6-3 to TRBJ2-7; possible D gene TRBD2, 7 bases. Trimming stripped 6 bases from V and 2 bases from J, with 20 bases between. The length of the CDR3 is 16 residues. The germline V gene has CDR1 MNHEY and CDR2 SVGEGT.

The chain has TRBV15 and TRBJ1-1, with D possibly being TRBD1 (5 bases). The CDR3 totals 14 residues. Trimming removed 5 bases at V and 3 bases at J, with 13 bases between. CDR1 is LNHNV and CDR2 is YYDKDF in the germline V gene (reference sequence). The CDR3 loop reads CATSRYGADTEAFF. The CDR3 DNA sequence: TGTGCCACCAGCCGTTATGGGGCGGACACTGAAGCTTTCTTT.

The DNA for the CDR3 is TGTGCCAGCAGTTACACCTCGGGGACACTAGGTGAAGCTTTCTTT. It yields the protein CASSYTSGTLGEAFF. The genes are TRBV6-5 and TRBJ1-1; a weak D match, TRBD1 (6 bases). V lost 2 bases and J lost 7, with 17 bases in between. This CDR3 has 15 residues. Germline-derived CDR1 and CDR2 are MNHEY and SVGAGI.

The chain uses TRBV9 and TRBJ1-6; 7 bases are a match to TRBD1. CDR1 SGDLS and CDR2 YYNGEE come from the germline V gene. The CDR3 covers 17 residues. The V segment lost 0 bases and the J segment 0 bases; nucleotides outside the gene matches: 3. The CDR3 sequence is CASSVGQGRSYNSPLHF. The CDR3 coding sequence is TGTGCCAGCAGCGTAGGACAGGGACGCTCCTATAATTCACCCCTCCACTTT.

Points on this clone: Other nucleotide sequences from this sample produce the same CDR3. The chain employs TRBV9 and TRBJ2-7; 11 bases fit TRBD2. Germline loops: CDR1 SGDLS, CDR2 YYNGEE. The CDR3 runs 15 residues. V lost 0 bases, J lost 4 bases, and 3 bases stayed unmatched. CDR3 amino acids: CASSVGTSGSYEQYF. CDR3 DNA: TGTGCCAGCAGCGTAGGAACTAGCGGGAGTTACGAGCAGTACTTC.

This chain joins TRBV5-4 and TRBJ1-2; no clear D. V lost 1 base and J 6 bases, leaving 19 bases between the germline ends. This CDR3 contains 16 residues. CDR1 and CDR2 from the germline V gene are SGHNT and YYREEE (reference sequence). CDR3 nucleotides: TGTGCCAGCAGCTTGAAGAACGCGGCTGGATCGGATGGCTACACCTTC. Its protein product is CASSLKNAAGSDGYTF.

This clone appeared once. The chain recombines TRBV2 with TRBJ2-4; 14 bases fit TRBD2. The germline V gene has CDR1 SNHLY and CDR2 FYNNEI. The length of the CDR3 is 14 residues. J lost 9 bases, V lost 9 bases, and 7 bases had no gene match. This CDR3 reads CASTTSGRGSIQYF. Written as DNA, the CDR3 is TGTGCCAGTACGACTAGCGGGAGGGGGAGCATTCAGTACTTC.

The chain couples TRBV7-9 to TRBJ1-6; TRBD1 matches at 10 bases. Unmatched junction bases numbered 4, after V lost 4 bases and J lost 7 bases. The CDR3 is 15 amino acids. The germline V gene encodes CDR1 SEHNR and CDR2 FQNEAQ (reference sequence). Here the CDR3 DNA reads TGTGCCAGCAGCTCAACGGGACAGGGGAATTCACCCCTCCACTTT. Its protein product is CASSSTGQGNSPLHF. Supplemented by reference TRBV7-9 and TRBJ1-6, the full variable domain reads DTGVSQNPRHKITKRGQNVTFRCDPISEHNRLYWYRQTLGQGPEFLTYFQNEAQLEKSRLLSDRFSAERPKGSFSTLEIQRTEQGDSAMYLCASSSTGQGNSPLHFGNGTRLTVT.

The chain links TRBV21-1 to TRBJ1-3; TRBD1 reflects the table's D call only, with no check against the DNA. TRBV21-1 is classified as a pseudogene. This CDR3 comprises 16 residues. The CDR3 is CASSKLKNRAGNTIYF. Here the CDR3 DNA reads TGTGCCAGCAGCAAACTAAAAAACAGGGCAGGAAACACCATATATTTT.

CDR3 coding DNA: TGTGCCACCAGCAGAGTGGAGGGGAGGGCTTTCTTT. This codes for CATSRVEGRAFF. The V and J genes are TRBV15 and TRBJ1-1, with D maybe TRBD1 (5 bases). The V gene's germline CDR1 is LNHNV and CDR2 YYDKDF (reference sequence). V lost 1 base, J lost 11 bases, and 11 bases lay in between. This CDR3 contains 12 residues. The variable domain in full, completed from reference TRBV15 and TRBJ1-1, reads DAMVIQNPRYQVTQFGKPVTLSCSQTLNHNVMYWYQQKSSQAPKLLFHYYDKDFNNEADTPDNFQSRRPNTSFCFLDIRSPGLGDTAMYLCATSRVEGRAFFGQGTRLTVV.

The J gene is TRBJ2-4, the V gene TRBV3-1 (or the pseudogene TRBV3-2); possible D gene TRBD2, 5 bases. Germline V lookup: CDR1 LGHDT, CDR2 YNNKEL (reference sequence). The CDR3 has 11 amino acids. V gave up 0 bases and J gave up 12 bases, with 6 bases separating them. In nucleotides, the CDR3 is TGTGCCAGCAGCCAAGAGGGGAGTCAGTACTTC. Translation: CASSQEGSQYF.

For the CDR3, the DNA is TGTGCCAGCAGTGACCGGACTAGCGGGGAGACCCAGTACTTC. Protein product: CASSDRTSGETQYF. This rearrangement joins TRBV2 to TRBJ2-5, with TRBD2 matching over 11 bases. Germline CDR1 SNHLY, CDR2 FYNNEI. The CDR3 runs 14 residues. The junction had 2 bases not matched to a gene; V was cut back by 3 bases and J by 5 bases.

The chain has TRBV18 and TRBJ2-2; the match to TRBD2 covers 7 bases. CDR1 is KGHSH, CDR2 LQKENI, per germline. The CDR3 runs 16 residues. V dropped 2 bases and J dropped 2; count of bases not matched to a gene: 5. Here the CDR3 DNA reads TGTGCCAGCTCACCAATCCTAGCGGTAAACACCGGGGAGCTGTTTTTT. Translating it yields CASSPILAVNTGELFF. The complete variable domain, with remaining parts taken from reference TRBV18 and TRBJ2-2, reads NAGVMQNPRHLVRRRGQEARLRCSPMKGHSHVYWYRQLPEEGLKFMVYLQKENIIDESGMPKERFSAEFPKEGPSILRIQQVVRGDSAAYFCASSPILAVNTGELFFGEGSRLTVL.

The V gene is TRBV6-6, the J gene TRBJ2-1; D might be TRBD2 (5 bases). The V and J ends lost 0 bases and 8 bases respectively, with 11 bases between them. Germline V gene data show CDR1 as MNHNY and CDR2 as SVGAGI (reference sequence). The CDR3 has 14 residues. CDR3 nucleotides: TGTGCCAGCAGTTACTCGTCGGGGTTCGATGAGCAGTTCTTC. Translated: CASSYSSGFDEQFF.

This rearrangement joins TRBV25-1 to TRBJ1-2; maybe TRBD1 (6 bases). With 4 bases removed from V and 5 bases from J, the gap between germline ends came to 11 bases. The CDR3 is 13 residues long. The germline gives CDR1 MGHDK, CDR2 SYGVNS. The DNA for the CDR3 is TGTGCCAGCAGTGGCCACAGGGTTTATGGCTACACCTTC. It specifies CASSGHRVYGYTF.

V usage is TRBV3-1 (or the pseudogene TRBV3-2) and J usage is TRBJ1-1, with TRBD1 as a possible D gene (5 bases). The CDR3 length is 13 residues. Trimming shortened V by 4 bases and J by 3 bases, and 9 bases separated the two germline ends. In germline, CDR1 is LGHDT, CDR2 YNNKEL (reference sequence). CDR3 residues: CASSPWGDTEAFF. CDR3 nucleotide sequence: TGTGCCAGCAGCCCCTGGGGGGACACTGAAGCTTTCTTT.

CDR3 region: CASSKQVLEEPQHF. The DNA for the CDR3 is TGTGCCAGTAGTAAACAGGTACTTGAGGAGCCCCAGCATTTT. The J gene is TRBJ1-5, the V gene TRBV19, with a weak D call TRBD1 (5 bases). V lost 4 bases and J lost 8, with 15 bases in between. There are 14 residues in the CDR3. Germline V gives CDR1 LNHDA, CDR2 SQIVND (reference sequence). Full variable domain (missing parts from reference TRBV19 and TRBJ1-5): DGGITQSPKYLFRKEGQNVTLSCEQNLNHDAMYWYRQDPGQGLRLIYYSQIVNDFQKGDIAEGYSVSREKKESFPLTVTSAQKNPTAFYLCASSKQVLEEPQHFGDGTRLSIL.

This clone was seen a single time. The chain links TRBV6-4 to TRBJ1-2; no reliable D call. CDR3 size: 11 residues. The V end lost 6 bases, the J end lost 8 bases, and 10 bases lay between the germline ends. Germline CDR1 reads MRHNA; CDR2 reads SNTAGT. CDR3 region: CASRPGEGYTF. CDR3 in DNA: TGTGCCAGCAGACCCGGGGAGGGCTACACCTTC.

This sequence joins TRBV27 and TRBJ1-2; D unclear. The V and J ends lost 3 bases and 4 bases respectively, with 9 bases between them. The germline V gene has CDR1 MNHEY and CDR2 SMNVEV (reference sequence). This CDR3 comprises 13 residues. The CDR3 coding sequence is TGTGCCAGCAGTTTTGGTCCTACCTATGGCTACACCTTC. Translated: CASSFGPTYGYTF.